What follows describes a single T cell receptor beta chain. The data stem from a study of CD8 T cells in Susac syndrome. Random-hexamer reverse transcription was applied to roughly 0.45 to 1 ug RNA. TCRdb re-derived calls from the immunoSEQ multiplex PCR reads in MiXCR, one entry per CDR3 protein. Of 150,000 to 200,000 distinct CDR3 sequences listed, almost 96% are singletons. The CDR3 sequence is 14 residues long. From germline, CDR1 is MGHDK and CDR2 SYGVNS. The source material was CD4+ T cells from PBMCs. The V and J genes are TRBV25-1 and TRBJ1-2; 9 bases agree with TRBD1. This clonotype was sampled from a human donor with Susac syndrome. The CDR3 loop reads CATGQGFSAYGYTF. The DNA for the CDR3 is TGTGCTACGGGACAGGGTTTTTCTGCCTATGGCTACACCTTC.